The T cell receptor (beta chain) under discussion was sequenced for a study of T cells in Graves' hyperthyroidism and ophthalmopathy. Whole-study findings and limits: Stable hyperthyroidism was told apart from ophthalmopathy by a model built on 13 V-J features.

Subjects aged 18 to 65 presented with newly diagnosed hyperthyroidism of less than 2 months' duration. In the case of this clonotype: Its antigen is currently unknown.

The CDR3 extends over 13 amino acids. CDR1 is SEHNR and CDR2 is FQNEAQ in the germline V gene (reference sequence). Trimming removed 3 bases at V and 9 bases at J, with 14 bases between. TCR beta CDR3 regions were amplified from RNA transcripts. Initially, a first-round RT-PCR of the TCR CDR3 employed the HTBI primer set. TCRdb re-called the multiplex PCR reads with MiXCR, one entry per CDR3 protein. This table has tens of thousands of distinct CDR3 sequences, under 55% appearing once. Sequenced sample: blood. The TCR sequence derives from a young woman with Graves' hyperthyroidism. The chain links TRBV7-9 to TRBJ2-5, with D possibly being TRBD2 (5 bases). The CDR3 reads CASSFRENQPQYF. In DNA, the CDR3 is TGTGCCAGCAGCTTCCGGGAAAATCAGCCCCAGTACTTC.